This T cell receptor beta chain was profiled in a study of blood T cells in healthy people across ages. Study summary: The capture of about one barcoded beta molecule per two T cells was achieved by template switching.

Sample-barcoded 5' priming and a J-beta primer mix drove a second PCR of roughly 7 to 11 cycles. TCRdb ran MiXCR on the 5' RACE reads and lists one entry per CDR3 protein. Among about 600,000 distinct CDR3 sequences, more than 45% were seen once, and the ten largest hold 20% to 25%. This CDR3 has 16 residues. Germline values: CDR1 MNHNY, CDR2 SVGAGI (reference sequence). V was trimmed by 0 bases and J by 5 bases, leaving 17 bases between them. Overall study results and limits: Among long-lived donors, naive CD4+ cells were more numerous and diversity higher than in aged donors. Strong correlation existed between TCR beta diversity and naive T cell percentage.

This clonotype was seen repeatedly, ten times or more. Antigen unknown. This TCR was recovered from a man aged 80 or over in good health. This chain joins TRBV6-6 and TRBJ2-7, with D maybe TRBD1 (6 bases). Sample: blood. CDR3 bases: TGTGCCAGCAGTTACTCGACAGGACTCCGGACCCACGAGCAGTACTTC. Amino acids: CASSYSTGLRTHEQYF.